This TCR beta chain was identified in a study of memory CD4+ T cells and cytomegalovirus serostatus. Study at large: Healthy Belgian adult donors included fewer than 10 CMV-positive and 24 CMV-negative people.

In the authors' methods: After removing out-of-frame reads, over 2 million distinct TCRbeta sequences remained. The table came from immunoSEQ multiplex PCR; TCRdb's copy has only in-frame clones and leaves some out. V and J calls and clone size follow that table, whereas D and trimming were derived from the DNA. The repertoire holds tens of thousands of clones, around 82% seen once, with about 0.5% in the top ten. Germline CDR1 is SGHRS and CDR2 is YFSETQ. The CDR3 is 14 residues long. With 0 bases removed from V and 3 bases from J, the gap between germline ends came to 6 bases. This clone was seen only once. Single viable CD3+CD4+CD8-CD45RO+ cells were sorted as the memory CD4+ T cells.

The sequence was obtained from an adult in good health and CMV-seronegative. Some clones in this sample may be carry-over from other donors' samples. The V call is TRBV5-1, the J call TRBJ1-4; no definite D call. Sequencing was done on a sample of memory CD4+ T cells from blood. The CDR3 coding sequence is TGCGCCAGCAGCTTGGGGAGGGCTAATGAAAAACTGTTTTTT. Amino acid sequence: CASSLGRANEKLFF. The full variable domain, completed using reference TRBV5-1 and TRBJ1-4, is KAGVTQTPRYLIKTRGQQVTLSCSPISGHRSVSWYQQTPGQGLQFLFEYFSETQRNKGNFPGRFSGRQFSNSRSEMNVSTLELGDSALYLCASSLGRANEKLFFGSGTQLSVL.